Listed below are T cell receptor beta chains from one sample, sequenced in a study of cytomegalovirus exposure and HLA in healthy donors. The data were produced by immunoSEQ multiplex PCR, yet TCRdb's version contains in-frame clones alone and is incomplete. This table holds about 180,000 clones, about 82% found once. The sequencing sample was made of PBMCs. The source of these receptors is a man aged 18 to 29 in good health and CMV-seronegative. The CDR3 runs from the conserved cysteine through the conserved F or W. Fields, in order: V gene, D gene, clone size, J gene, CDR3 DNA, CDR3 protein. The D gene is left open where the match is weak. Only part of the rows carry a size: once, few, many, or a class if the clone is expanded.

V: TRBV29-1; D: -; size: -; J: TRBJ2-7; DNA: TGCAGCGCTGCGAGGGGGGAGGGTTCCTACGAGCAGTACTTC; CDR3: CSAARGEGSYEQYF
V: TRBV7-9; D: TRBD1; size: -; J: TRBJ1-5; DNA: TGTGCCAGCAGCTTAGGAGACAGGGGTACGCAGCCCCAGCATTTT; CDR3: CASSLGDRGTQPQHF
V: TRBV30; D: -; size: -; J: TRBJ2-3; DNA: TGTGCCTGGAGTGTCCCCGACTCCCACACAGATACGCAGTATTTT; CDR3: CAWSVPDSHTDTQYF
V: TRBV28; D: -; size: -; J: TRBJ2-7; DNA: TGTGCCAGCGCGGGACTCTCCTACGAGCAGTACTTC; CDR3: CASAGLSYEQYF
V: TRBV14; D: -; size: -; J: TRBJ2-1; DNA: TGTGCCAGCTCATCACAGATTTTTGACAATGAGCAGTTCTTC; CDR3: CASSSQIFDNEQFF
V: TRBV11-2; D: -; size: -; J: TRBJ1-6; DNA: TGTGCCAGCAGCCAAAGGTTACAGGGAAATTCACCCCTCCACTTT; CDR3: CASSQRLQGNSPLHF
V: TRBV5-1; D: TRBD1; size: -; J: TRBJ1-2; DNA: TGCGCCAGCAGCCCAGGACAGGGATTGGGGCGCTATGGCTACACCTTC; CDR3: CASSPGQGLGRYGYTF
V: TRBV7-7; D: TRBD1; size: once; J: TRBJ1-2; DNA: TGTGCTAGCAGCTCAGGGGGACAGGACTTCTATGGCTACACCTTC; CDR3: CASSSGGQDFYGYTF
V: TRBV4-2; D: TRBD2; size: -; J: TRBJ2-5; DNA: TGTGCCAGCAGCCCCCCAGGAGCGGGGGAAGAGACCCAGTACTTC; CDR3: CASSPPGAGEETQYF
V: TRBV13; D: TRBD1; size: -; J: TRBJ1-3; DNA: TGTGCCAGCAGCACAACAGGGGGACTTGGAAACACCATATATTTT; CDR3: CASSTTGGLGNTIYF
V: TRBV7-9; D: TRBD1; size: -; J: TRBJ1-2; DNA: TGTGCCAGCAGCTTGGGGACAGAGGTCTATGGCTACACCTTC; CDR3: CASSLGTEVYGYTF
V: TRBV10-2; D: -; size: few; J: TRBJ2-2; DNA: TGCGCCAGCACCCCGACTAGCTCAGGGGCCGGGGAGCTGTTTTTT; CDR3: CASTPTSSGAGELFF
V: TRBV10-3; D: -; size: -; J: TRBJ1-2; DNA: TGTGCCATCAGTGAGGGCAGGGAGGAGGGCTACACCTTC; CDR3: CAISEGREEGYTF
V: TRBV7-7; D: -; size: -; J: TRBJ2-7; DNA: TGTGCTAGCAGCTTAGAGAGGGGGGGCGAGCAGTACTTC; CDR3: CASSLERGGEQYF
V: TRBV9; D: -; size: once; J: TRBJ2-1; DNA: TGTGCCAGCAGCGTAGCGGGAGTATCAAGTGAGCAGTTCTTC; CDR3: CASSVAGVSSEQFF
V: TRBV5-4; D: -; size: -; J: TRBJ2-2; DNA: TGTGCCAGCAGCTTGCAAGGCAGGGGGGCCACCGGGGAGCTGTTTTTT; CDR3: CASSLQGRGATGELFF
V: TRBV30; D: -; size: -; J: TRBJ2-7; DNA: TGTGCCTGGTCTACCCGCCTCGAGGACGAGCAGTACTTC; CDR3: CAWSTRLEDEQYF
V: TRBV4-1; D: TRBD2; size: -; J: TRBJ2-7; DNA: TGCGCCAGCAGCCAAGATGCCCCTTGGGTAGCGGGAGACCCCTACGAGCAGTACTTC; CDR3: CASSQDAPWVAGDPYEQYF
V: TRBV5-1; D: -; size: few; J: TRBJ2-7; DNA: TGCGCCAGCAGCCCCGTCACGGGAAGCTCCTACGAGCAGTACTTC; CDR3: CASSPVTGSSYEQYF
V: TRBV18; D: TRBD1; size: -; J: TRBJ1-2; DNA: TGTGCCAGCTCACCAGACAGGGTTCGGAGCTACACCTTC; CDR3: CASSPDRVRSYTF
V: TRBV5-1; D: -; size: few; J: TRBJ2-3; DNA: TGCGCCAGCGGGCCGGGGGATACGCAGTATTTT; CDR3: CASGPGDTQYF
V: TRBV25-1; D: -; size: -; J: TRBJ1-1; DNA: TGTGCCAGCAGTGACAGGGCGCTCATGAACACTGAAGCTTTCTTT; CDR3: CASSDRALMNTEAFF
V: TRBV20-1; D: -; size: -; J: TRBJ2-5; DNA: TGCAGTGCTTTTGGGGGGGAGACCCAGTACTTC; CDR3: CSAFGGETQYF
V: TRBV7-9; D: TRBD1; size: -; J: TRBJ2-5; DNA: TGTGCCAGCATCCCCGAGGAGGGACAGGGGGCTCTGGAGACCCAGTACTTC; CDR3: CASIPEEGQGALETQYF
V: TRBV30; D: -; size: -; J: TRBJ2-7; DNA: TGTGCCTGGAGTGTGGGCAGCTACGAGCAGTACTTC; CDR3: CAWSVGSYEQYF
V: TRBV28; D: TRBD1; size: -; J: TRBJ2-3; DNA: TGTGCCAGCAGACTTGACAGGGGCACAGATACGCAGTATTTT; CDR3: CASRLDRGTDTQYF
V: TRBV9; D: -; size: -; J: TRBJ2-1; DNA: TGTGCCAGCAGCGTAGAGGTTAGCGTGGGTGAGCAGTTCTTC; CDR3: CASSVEVSVGEQFF
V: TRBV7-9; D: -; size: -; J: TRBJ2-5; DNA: TGTGCCAGCAGCGGCGGTCAGTACCAAGAGACCCAGTACTTC; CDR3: CASSGGQYQETQYF
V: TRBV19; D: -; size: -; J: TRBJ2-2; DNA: TGTGCCAGTAGTATAGATCCTGGAGGAGGCACCGGGGAGCTGTTTTTT; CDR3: CASSIDPGGGTGELFF
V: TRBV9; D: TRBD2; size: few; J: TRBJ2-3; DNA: TGTGCCAGCAGCGTAGCCCCCGGACTAGTCCCGACTAGCACAGATACGCAGTATTTT; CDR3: CASSVAPGLVPTSTDTQYF
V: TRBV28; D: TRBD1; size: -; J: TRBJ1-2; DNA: TGTGCCAGCAATGACAGGGACGGCTACACCTTC; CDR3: CASNDRDGYTF
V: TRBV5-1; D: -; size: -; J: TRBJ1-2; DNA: TGCGCCAGCAGCTTGATCCCAGGCGATAACTATGGCTACACCTTC; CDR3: CASSLIPGDNYGYTF
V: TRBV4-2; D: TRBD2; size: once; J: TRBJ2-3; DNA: TGTGCCAGCAGCCAATCCCGGGAGGGCACGCAGTATTTT; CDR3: CASSQSREGTQYF
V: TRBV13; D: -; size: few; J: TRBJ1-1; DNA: TGTGCCAGCAGCTTAGATATGACAGGCACTGAAGCTTTCTTT; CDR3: CASSLDMTGTEAFF
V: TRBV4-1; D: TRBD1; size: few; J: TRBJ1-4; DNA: TGCGCCAGCAGCCTAAGGACAGGGTTTGGTGAAAAACTGTTTTTT; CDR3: CASSLRTGFGEKLFF
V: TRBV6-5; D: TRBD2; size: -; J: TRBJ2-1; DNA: TGTGCCAGCAGCCGAGCGGGAAGCTCCTACAATGAGCAGTTCTTC; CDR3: CASSRAGSSYNEQFF
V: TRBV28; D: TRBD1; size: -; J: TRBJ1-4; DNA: TGTGCCAGCAGCATCTCCGGACAGGGTGAAAAACTGTTTTTT; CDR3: CASSISGQGEKLFF
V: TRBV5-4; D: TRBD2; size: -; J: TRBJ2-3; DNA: TGTGCCAGCAGTGGGACTAGCGGGAGGTCAGATACGCAGTATTTT; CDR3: CASSGTSGRSDTQYF
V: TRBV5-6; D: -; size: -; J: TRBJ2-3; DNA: TGTGCCAGCAGCGCGGGTGGTACGCAGTATTTT; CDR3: CASSAGGTQYF
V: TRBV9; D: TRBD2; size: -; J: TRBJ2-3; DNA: TGTGCCAGCAGCCCTCGGGCGGGGGGGGGCGCAGATACGCAGTATTTT; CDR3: CASSPRAGGGADTQYF
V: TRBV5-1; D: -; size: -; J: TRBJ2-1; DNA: TGCGCCAGCAGCCCCCTCCTCTGGAGCTCCTACAATGAGCAGTTCTTC; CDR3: CASSPLLWSSYNEQFF
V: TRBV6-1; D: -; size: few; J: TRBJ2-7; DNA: TGTGCCAGCACGGGGGGCGCTCGGGACGAGCAGTACTTC; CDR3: CASTGGARDEQYF
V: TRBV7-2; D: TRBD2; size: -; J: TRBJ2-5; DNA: TGTGCCAGCAGCGCTAGCGGGGGCGGGCAGACCCAGTACTTC; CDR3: CASSASGGGQTQYF
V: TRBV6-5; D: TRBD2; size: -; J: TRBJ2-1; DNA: TGTGCCAGCAGTTACCGGACTAGCGGGGCGTACAATGAGCAGTTCTTC; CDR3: CASSYRTSGAYNEQFF
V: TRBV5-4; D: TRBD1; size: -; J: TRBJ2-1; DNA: TGTGCCAGTTGGCATAGGGGACAGTCCTACAATGAGCAGTTCTTC; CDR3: CASWHRGQSYNEQFF
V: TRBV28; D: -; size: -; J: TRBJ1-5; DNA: TGTGCCACCCTCACGGGAGGGGGCAATCAGCCCCAGCATTTT; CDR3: CATLTGGGNQPQHF
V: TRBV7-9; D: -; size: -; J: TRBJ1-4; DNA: TGTGCCAGCAGCTTATCCGGGGGAGGTAATGAAAAACTGTTTTTT; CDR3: CASSLSGGGNEKLFF